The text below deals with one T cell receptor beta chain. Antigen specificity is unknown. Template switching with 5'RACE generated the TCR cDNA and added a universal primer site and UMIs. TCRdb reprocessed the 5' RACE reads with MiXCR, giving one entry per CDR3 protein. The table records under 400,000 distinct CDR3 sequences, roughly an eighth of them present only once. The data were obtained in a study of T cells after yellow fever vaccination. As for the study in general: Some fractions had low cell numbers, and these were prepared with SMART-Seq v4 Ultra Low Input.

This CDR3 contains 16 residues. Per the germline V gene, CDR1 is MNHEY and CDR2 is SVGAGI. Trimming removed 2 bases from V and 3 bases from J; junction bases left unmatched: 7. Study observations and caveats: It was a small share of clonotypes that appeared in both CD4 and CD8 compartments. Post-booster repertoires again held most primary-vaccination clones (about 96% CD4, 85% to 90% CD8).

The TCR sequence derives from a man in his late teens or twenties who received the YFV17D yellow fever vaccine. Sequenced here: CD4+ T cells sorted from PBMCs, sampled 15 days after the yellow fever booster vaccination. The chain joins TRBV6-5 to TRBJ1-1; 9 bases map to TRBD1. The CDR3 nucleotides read TGTGCCAGCAGTTACGACAGGACAGGGGTATACACTGAAGCTTTCTTT. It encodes CASSYDRTGVYTEAFF.